The source of this T cell receptor beta chain is a study of blood T cell repertoires in COVID-19. Study summary: Sources were T cells, B-cell-depleted T cells, or PBMCs; the material itself was cDNA or gDNA.

The table came from immunoSEQ multiplex PCR; TCRdb's copy has only in-frame clones and leaves some out. The sample comprises 250,000 to 300,000 clones, roughly 90% of which are singletons, and nearly 2% rests with the top ten. CDR3 length equals 16 residues. V and J are TRBV21-1 and TRBJ1-2. TRBV21-1 is an annotated pseudogene. This TCR derives from a man aged 25-45 years with active or convalescent COVID-19. The source material was peripheral blood. CDR3 nucleotide sequence: TGTGCCAGCAGCAAAGCGGGTTTGGTCCGGAGCTATGGCTACACCTTC. Its translation is CASSKAGLVRSYGYTF.